This T cell receptor beta chain was observed in a study of cytomegalovirus exposure and HLA in healthy donors. V was trimmed by 0 bases and J by 7 bases, leaving 13 bases between them. The CDR3 contains 15 residues. Germline CDR1 and CDR2: SGHNT and YYREEE (reference sequence). For this clone: The antigen remains unidentified.

Notes on the study in general: In vitro confirmation showed a few CMV-associated chains to be CMV antigen specific.

Vbeta (60) and Jbeta (13) primers were used in the PCR. Produced via immunoSEQ multiplex PCR; TCRdb's table is partial and in-frame only. This sample has about 170,000 clones, with roughly four fifths found just once. Specimen: PBMCs. This chain joins TRBV5-4 and TRBJ2-2; D possibly corresponds to TRBD2 (6 bases). The sequence was obtained from a woman aged 25 to 39 in good health and CMV-seropositive. The CDR3 here is CASSLGSGQNGELFF. In DNA form, the CDR3 reads TGTGCCAGCAGCTTGGGGAGCGGGCAGAACGGGGAGCTGTTTTTT.